The present entry profiles one T cell receptor (beta chain) with its context. The antigen is undetermined. V was pared by 2 bases and J by 7 bases, with 15 bases of the junction left unmatched. The germline CDR1 and CDR2 sequences are SGHTA and FQGNSA. This CDR3 comprises 17 residues. PCR primers comprised 60 Vbeta and 13 Jbeta primers. Assay used: immunoSEQ multiplex PCR; TCRdb lists only in-frame clones, some missing. The data contain approximately 100,000 clones, roughly 79% of them seen just once; the ten biggest clones take up roughly 8%. The record originates from a study of cytomegalovirus exposure and HLA in healthy donors. The study's findings and limits: TCR beta V- and J-gene trimming was later associated with a missense DCLRE1C variant.

The V gene is TRBV7-2, the J gene TRBJ1-2; 8 bases are a match to TRBD1. Sequencing input: PBMCs. This TCR derives from a woman between 45 and 60 years old in good health and CMV-seropositive. CDR3 sequence reads: CASSLLNPRQGFSGYTF. As DNA, the CDR3 is TGTGCCAGCAGCTTACTCAATCCCCGACAGGGGTTTAGTGGCTACACCTTC.